These 24 T cell receptor beta chains share one sample of origin, sequenced in a study of long-term antiretroviral therapy in people with HIV. Survey-level immunoSEQ v3.0 assays were run. Repertoires were generated with immunoSEQ multiplex PCR, while TCRdb's copy carries only in-frame clones and drops some. The sample lists tens of thousands of clones; about 80% were seen once. Sequencing was performed on unsorted PBMCs, taken 1.1 years before starting antiretroviral therapy. The receptors originated from a woman aged 40 to 50 with HIV.

The chain recombines TRBV5-6 with TRBJ2-1, with TRBD1 matching 7 bases. Germline V CDR1 and CDR2: SGHDT, YYEEEE. The J segment lost 4 bases and the V segment lost 2 bases, leaving 3 bases of the junction unmatched. This CDR3 spans 14 amino acids. This chain's CDR3 is CASSFGQVYNEQFF. DNA of the CDR3: TGTGCCAGCAGCTTTGGACAGGTATACAATGAGCAGTTCTTC. The variable domain in full, completed from reference TRBV5-6 and TRBJ2-1, reads DAGVTQSPTHLIKTRGQQVTLRCSPKSGHDTVSWYQQALGQGPQFIFQYYEEEERQRGNFPDRFSGHQFPNYSSELNVNALLLGDSALYLCASSFGQVYNEQFFGPGTRLTVL.

This rearrangement joins TRBV18 to TRBJ1-2; D remains unclear. The V gene lost 2 bases and the J gene lost 7 bases, with 17 bases spanning the gap. Germline V gene lookup returns CDR1 KGHSH and CDR2 LQKENI. The CDR3 length is 15 residues. DNA of the CDR3: TGTGCCAGCTCACCAAGTTCCCGGTCCGAGATTGGCTACACCTTC. Translation gives CASSPSSRSEIGYTF.

This clone turned up a few times. The rearrangement joins TRBV5-6 to TRBJ2-3, with D hard to call. Trimming cost V 4 bases and J 5 bases, with 5 bases left between them. CDR1 is SGHDT and CDR2 is YYEEEE in the germline V gene. The CDR3 has 11 residues. The CDR3 region is CASSQRDTQYF. The CDR3 nucleotides are TGTGCCAGCAGCCAAAGAGATACGCAGTATTTT. The entire variable domain, with the rest obtained from reference TRBV5-6 and TRBJ2-3, is as follows: DAGVTQSPTHLIKTRGQQVTLRCSPKSGHDTVSWYQQALGQGPQFIFQYYEEEERQRGNFPDRFSGHQFPNYSSELNVNALLLGDSALYLCASSQRDTQYFGPGTRLTVL.

V is TRBV27 and J is TRBJ1-2; a possible D gene is TRBD1 (6 bases). Germline V gives CDR1 MNHEY, CDR2 SMNVEV (reference sequence). The CDR3 runs 19 residues. V dropped 6 bases and J dropped 4 bases, with 30 bases sitting between them. CDR3 loop: CASSLRGRPGEFLGYGYTF. As DNA, the CDR3 is TGTGCCAGCAGCCTAAGGGGTAGGCCAGGGGAATTTCTGGGCTATGGCTACACCTTC.

The sample holds a few counts of this clone. The rearrangement joins TRBV29-1 to TRBJ1-2; possible D gene TRBD1, 5 bases. V was pared by 4 bases and J by 8 bases, with 14 bases between. CDR3 length: 12 residues. The V gene's germline CDR1 is SQVTM and CDR2 ANQGSEA. The CDR3 DNA reads TGCAGCGTTGGGACAATGGAATGGGGCTACACCTTC. Translated, it gives CSVGTMEWGYTF.

The J gene is TRBJ1-1, the V gene TRBV6-5; tentatively, D is TRBD1 (5 bases). The V gene lost 6 bases and the J gene lost 6 bases, with 20 bases spanning the gap. Germline V gene lookup returns CDR1 MNHEY and CDR2 SVGAGI. The CDR3 length is 15 residues. In DNA, the CDR3 is TGTGCCAGCAGGGTACTCGCAGGGCTCGAGTCTGAAGCTTTCTTT. Protein sequence: CASRVLAGLESEAFF.

In this sample, this clone turned up a few times. The J gene is TRBJ2-1, the V gene TRBV2; D is unresolved. V was shortened by 8 bases and J by 3 bases, with 5 bases between the two germline ends. This CDR3 is 11 amino acids long. Germline V gene lookup returns CDR1 SNHLY and CDR2 FYNNEI. The CDR3 is CASGVYNEQFF. The CDR3 bases are TGTGCCAGCGGGGTCTACAATGAGCAGTTCTTC. The full variable domain, its missing parts supplied by reference TRBV2 and TRBJ2-1, is EPEVTQTPSHQVTQMGQEVILRCVPISNHLYFYWYRQILGQKVEFLVSFYNNEISEKSEIFDDQFSVERPDGSNFTLKIRSTKLEDSAMYFCASGVYNEQFFGPGTRLTVL.

This clone has just a few counts. The chain couples TRBV30 to TRBJ2-7; TRBD2 agrees at 11 bases. The CDR3 runs to 15 residues. In germline, CDR1 is GTSNPN, CDR2 SVGIG (reference sequence). The V segment lost 1 base and the J segment 2 bases; nucleotides outside the gene matches: 4. The chain's CDR3 is CAWSATSGGPYEQYF. The CDR3 nucleotides read TGTGCCTGGAGTGCCACTAGCGGGGGTCCCTACGAGCAGTACTTC.

The chain employs TRBV18 and TRBJ1-4; tentative D call: TRBD1 (6 bases). V dropped 4 bases and J dropped 6 bases, with 15 bases sitting between them. From germline, CDR1 is KGHSH and CDR2 LQKENI. This CDR3 comprises 15 residues. CDR3 region: CASSQEPGGDEKLFF. The CDR3 coding sequence is TGTGCCAGCTCACAGGAGCCCGGGGGCGATGAAAAACTGTTTTTT.

The chain employs TRBV11-2 and TRBJ1-1, with 7 bases that match TRBD1. V was pared by 4 bases and J by 3 bases, with 8 bases of the junction left unmatched. The CDR3 totals 15 residues. CDR1 and CDR2 (germline): SGHAT, FQNNGV. CDR3: CASSYVYRGDTEAFF. The CDR3 bases are TGTGCCAGCAGCTACGTCTACAGGGGAGACACTGAAGCTTTCTTT.

V usage is TRBV7-2 and J usage is TRBJ1-6; D uncertain. The CDR3 covers 15 residues. Germline CDR1 SGHTA, CDR2 FQGNSA. With 1 base removed from V and 5 bases from J, the gap between germline ends came to 9 bases. DNA of the CDR3: TGTGCCAGCAGCTTAGGCGGCACGGATAATTCACCCCTCCACTTT. It encodes CASSLGGTDNSPLHF. Combining the CDR3 with reference TRBV7-2 and TRBJ1-6 gives the whole variable domain GAGVSQSPSNKVTEKGKDVELRCDPISGHTALYWYRQSLGQGLEFLIYFQGNSAPDKSGLPSDRFSAERTGGSVSTLTIQRTQQEDSAVYLCASSLGGTDNSPLHFGNGTRLTVT.

This chain uses TRBV30 with TRBJ1-5; 9 nucleotides line up with TRBD1. The CDR3 covers 15 residues. Germline V gene sequence: CDR1 GTSNPN, CDR2 SVGIG (reference sequence). Trimming at V came to 2 bases and at J to 4 bases, leaving 6 bases not matched to a gene. The CDR3 DNA follows: TGTGCCTGGAGTTCCCGCGACAGGGGGAATCAGCCCCAGCATTTT. Its protein product is CAWSSRDRGNQPQHF.

The chain uses TRBV13 and TRBJ2-3; 9 bases line up with TRBD2. Trimming took 2 bases from V and 3 from J; bases not matched to a gene: 3. The CDR3 is 15 residues long. Germline CDR1 PRHDT, CDR2 FYEKMQ (reference sequence). CDR3 amino acids: CASSLSAGGTDTQYF. The CDR3 DNA reads TGTGCCAGCAGCTTATCGGCGGGGGGGACAGATACGCAGTATTTT.

This clone is categorized as large. This chain joins TRBV5-1 and TRBJ2-2; D might be TRBD1 (7 bases). The germline V gene encodes CDR1 SGHRS and CDR2 YFSETQ. The CDR3 extends over 15 amino acids. V was trimmed by 3 bases and J by 3 bases, leaving 12 bases between them. This CDR3 is CASSSQGGDTGELFF. Written as DNA, the CDR3 is TGCGCCAGCAGCTCTCAGGGGGGAGACACCGGGGAGCTGTTTTTT.

The chain has TRBV11-2 and TRBJ2-5, with TRBD2 matching over 7 bases. The CDR3 is made up of 15 amino acids. CDR1 is SGHAT, CDR2 FQNNGV, per germline. V dropped 3 bases and J dropped 3; count of bases not matched to a gene: 7. CDR3 amino acids: CASSLVLADKETQYF. The CDR3, as DNA: TGTGCCAGCAGCTTGGTGCTAGCGGACAAAGAGACCCAGTACTTC.

The chain uses TRBV30 and TRBJ1-3; D call uncertain. CDR1 and CDR2 (germline): GTSNPN, SVGIG (reference sequence). Trimming shortened V by 0 bases and J by 4 bases, and 4 bases separated the two germline ends. This CDR3 spans 12 amino acids. CDR3 coding DNA: TGTGCCTGGAGTGTACTGGGAAACACCATATATTTT. Its protein is CAWSVLGNTIYF. Supplemented by reference TRBV30 and TRBJ1-3, the full variable domain reads SQTIHQWPATLVQPVGSPLSLECTVEGTSNPNLYWYRQAAGRGLQLLFYSVGIGQISSEVPQNLSASRPQDRQFILSSKKLLLSDSGFYLCAWSVLGNTIYFGEGSWLTVV.

The chain uses TRBV21-1 and TRBJ2-7; the table's D gene call, TRBD2, was not cross checked with the DNA. TRBV21-1 is tagged as a pseudogene. The CDR3 runs 18 residues. The CDR3 DNA reads as TGTGCCAGCAGCAAATGCTGGGCTAGCGGGTACTTCCCCTACGAGCAGTACTTC. Its translation is CASSKCWASGYFPYEQYF.

The chain couples TRBV27 to TRBJ2-7, with TRBD1 matching over 10 bases. CDR1 is MNHEY and CDR2 is SMNVEV in the germline V gene (reference sequence). V gave up 3 bases and J gave up 5 bases; unmatched junction bases: 13. The CDR3 consists of 17 residues. In DNA form, the CDR3 reads TGTGCCAGCAGTTTTTTACCTGCGGGACAGGGGAGGAACGAGCAGTACTTC. Translation: CASSFLPAGQGRNEQYF.

V and J are TRBV19 and TRBJ1-5; D is unclear. This CDR3 contains 12 residues. The germline V and J ends were trimmed by 7 bases and 2 bases, with 6 bases remaining between them. From germline, CDR1 is LNHDA and CDR2 SQIVND (reference sequence). In nucleotides, the CDR3 is TGTGCCAGTAAGTCAGGCAATCAGCCCCAGCATTTT. Translating it yields CASKSGNQPQHF.

The genes are TRBV5-6 and TRBJ2-1; 16 bases line up with TRBD2. The germline CDR1 and CDR2 sequences are SGHDT and YYEEEE. This CDR3 region has 16 residues. The J segment lost 11 bases and the V segment lost 2 bases, leaving 7 bases of the junction unmatched. As DNA, the CDR3 is TGTGCCAGCAGCTTACGGGGGACTAGCGGGAGGGCCAAGCAGTTCTTC. Its protein product is CASSLRGTSGRAKQFF.

The V and J genes are TRBV29-1 and TRBJ1-2, with D possibly matching TRBD1 (5 bases). V was pared by 4 bases and J by 3 bases, with 12 bases between. The CDR3 sequence is 13 residues long. Germline V CDR1 and CDR2: SQVTM, ANQGSEA. The CDR3 sequence: CSVVAGTYYGYTF. CDR3 sequence (DNA): TGCAGCGTTGTAGCCGGGACCTACTATGGCTACACCTTC.

This clone was seen a few times. The chain is built from TRBV18 and TRBJ1-2; D is possibly TRBD1 (5 bases). The CDR3 runs 13 residues. Trimming cost V 6 bases and J 10 bases, with 18 bases left between them. Germline lookup yields CDR1 KGHSH and CDR2 LQKENI. CDR3 nucleotide sequence: TGTGCCAGCTCCCACGGGGCAGGGAGGGACTACACCTTC. It is translated as CASSHGAGRDYTF.

This chain connects TRBV6-6 to TRBJ1-2, with D hard to call. The V end was cut by 2 bases, the J end by 5 bases, with 9 bases between. There are 13 residues in the CDR3. Germline CDR1 and CDR2: MNHNY and SVGAGI (reference sequence). CDR3 protein: CASSYVQIYGYTF. As DNA, the CDR3 is TGTGCCAGCAGTTACGTACAGATTTATGGCTACACCTTC.

This clone was observed a few times. V is TRBV5-5 and J is TRBJ1-2; D not resolved. V was trimmed by 4 bases and J by 3 bases, leaving 13 bases between them. The CDR3 extends over 14 amino acids. The germline gives CDR1 SGHKS, CDR2 YYEKEE (reference sequence). In DNA form, the CDR3 reads TGTGCCAGCAGCCTGCTCCCAGGTGACTATGGCTACACCTTC. It translates to CASSLLPGDYGYTF.